The 23 T cell receptor beta chains presented below share a single source sample, sequenced in a study of T cell responses to AZD1222 COVID-19 vaccine. Sequenced by immunoSEQ multiplex PCR; TCRdb stores in-frame clones only, minus some. This table holds tens of thousands of clones, 88% found once. Sequenced here: peripheral blood, sampled on day 0 of AZD1222 vaccination. Receptor source: an adult in good health.

This clone was detected only a few times. The chain employs TRBV13 and TRBJ2-7; D possibly corresponds to TRBD1 (5 bases). Germline loops: CDR1 PRHDT, CDR2 FYEKMQ (reference sequence). CDR3 length: 13 amino acids. Trimming pared 3 bases from V and 6 bases from J, leaving 12 bases between. As DNA, the CDR3 is TGTGCCAGCAGCTTTGGTCAGGGCCGCGAGCAGTACTTC. Translation gives CASSFGQGREQYF.

This CDR3 is CATSSGSGANVLTF. In DNA form, the CDR3 reads TGTGCCACCAGCAGCGGGTCTGGGGCCAACGTCCTGACTTTC. The chain joins TRBV15 to TRBJ2-6; D is uncertain. The ends were cut back, 3 bases at V and 1 base at J, with 4 bases in the middle. CDR1 is LNHNV and CDR2 is YYDKDF in the germline V gene (reference sequence). This CDR3 contains 14 residues.

The chain is built from TRBV9 and TRBJ2-2, with D possibly being TRBD2 (5 bases). V dropped 4 bases and J dropped 1 base, with 14 bases sitting between them. The germline V gene encodes CDR1 SGDLS and CDR2 YYNGEE. CDR3 length: 16 amino acids. CDR3 sequence: CASSPLPGMNTGELFF. Written as DNA, the CDR3 is TGTGCCAGCAGCCCCCTCCCCGGGATGAACACCGGGGAGCTGTTTTTT.

The chain is built from TRBV6-2 or TRBV6-3 and TRBJ1-1; maybe TRBD1 (5 bases). Trimming removed 4 bases from V and 7 bases from J, with 19 bases in between. This CDR3 has 15 amino acids. CDR1 is MNHEY and CDR2 is SVGEGT in the germline V gene. The CDR3 sequence: CASSSIRAIDSEAFF. As DNA, the CDR3 is TGTGCCAGCAGTTCGATTAGAGCGATAGACAGTGAAGCTTTCTTT.

The CDR3: CAWSLDVGNEKLFF. The CDR3 coding sequence is TGTGCCTGGAGTCTAGACGTCGGTAATGAAAAACTGTTTTTT. The chain recombines TRBV30 with TRBJ1-4; D gene ambiguous. Between the trimmed V and J ends, which lost 2 bases and 4 bases, there was a span of 11 bases. The germline V gene encodes CDR1 GTSNPN and CDR2 SVGIG (reference sequence). The length of the CDR3 is 14 residues.

The gene calls are TRBV19 and TRBJ2-1, with D possibly being TRBD2 (5 bases). The CDR3 has 15 residues. Germline CDR1 reads LNHDA; CDR2 reads SQIVND (reference sequence). The V and J ends lost 2 bases and 5 bases respectively, with 13 bases between them. This CDR3 reads CASSIWLAGDNEQFF. CDR3 in DNA: TGTGCCAGTAGTATATGGCTAGCCGGAGACAATGAGCAGTTCTTC.

This clone was recorded once. This chain links TRBV5-6 with TRBJ2-7, with no clear D. Trimming cost V 1 base and J 5 bases, with 7 bases left between them. The CDR3 totals 12 residues. Germline values: CDR1 SGHDT, CDR2 YYEEEE. CDR3 loop: CASSLLGNEQYF. The CDR3 region has the DNA TGTGCCAGCAGCTTGTTAGGGAACGAGCAGTACTTC.

V gene TRBV24-1 combines with J gene TRBJ1-4, with TRBD1 identical over 8 bases. The CDR3 is made up of 18 amino acids. CDR1 and CDR2 (germline): KGHDR, SFDVKD. After removal of 4 bases from V and 6 bases from J, the junction contained 15 bases not matched to a gene. The CDR3 nucleotides read TGTGCCACCAGTGACACCGGGACAGGAACGTGGGGGCATGAAAAACTGTTTTTT. It is translated as CATSDTGTGTWGHEKLFF.

CDR3 nucleotide sequence: TGTGCCAGCAGCCGGAGACAAGAGACCCAGTACTTC. This codes for CASSRRQETQYF. This chain links TRBV3-1 (or the pseudogene TRBV3-2) with TRBJ2-5, with unresolved D. Trimming left V 4 bases short and J 2 bases short, with 5 bases between. This CDR3 contains 12 residues. From germline, CDR1 is LGHDT and CDR2 YNNKEL (reference sequence).

The chain employs TRBV27 and TRBJ1-5; 10 nucleotides agree with TRBD1. V trimming: 5 bases; J trimming: 4 bases; junction bases outside the gene matches: 5. The CDR3 contains 15 residues. Germline loops: CDR1 MNHEY, CDR2 SMNVEV (reference sequence). The CDR3 DNA sequence: TGTGCCAGCAGTCTAGGGACAGGGGCAAATCAGCCCCAGCATTTT. The encoded protein is CASSLGTGANQPQHF.

V gene TRBV4-1 combines with J gene TRBJ1-5; the D is unclear. Germline V gives CDR1 MGHRA, CDR2 YSYEKL. V gave up 5 bases and J gave up 1 base, with 12 bases separating them. The CDR3 is made up of 15 amino acids. CDR3 residues: CASSSRLQSNQPQHF. Written as DNA, the CDR3 is TGCGCCAGCAGCTCTCGACTACAGAGCAATCAGCCCCAGCATTTT.

The V gene is TRBV19, the J gene TRBJ2-2, with 11 bases lining up with TRBD1. Germline CDR1 is LNHDA and CDR2 is SQIVND (reference sequence). The CDR3 loop spans 16 amino acids. V lost 4 bases and J lost 2; bases outside the gene matches: 3. The DNA of the CDR3 is TGTGCCAGTAGTACTCGGACAGGGGGCAACACCGGGGAGCTGTTTTTT. This gives the protein CASSTRTGGNTGELFF.

The chain links TRBV5-1 to TRBJ2-3, with TRBD1 as a possible D gene (5 bases). Trimming shortened V by 0 bases and J by 2 bases, and 10 bases separated the two germline ends. Germline assignment: CDR1 SGHRS and CDR2 YFSETQ. The CDR3 extends over 15 amino acids. CDR3 nucleotides: TGCGCCAGCAGCTTGGAACAGGCGACCACAGATACGCAGTATTTT. Its translation: CASSLEQATTDTQYF.

The rearrangement links TRBV7-9 to TRBJ1-2; D is uncertain. CDR3 length equals 14 residues. The V and J ends lost 3 bases and 0 bases respectively, with 8 bases between them. Germline assignment: CDR1 SEHNR and CDR2 FQNEAQ (reference sequence). The CDR3 DNA reads as TGTGCCAGCAGCTTGGACGGGGCTAACTATGGCTACACCTTC. Protein: CASSLDGANYGYTF.

The chain links TRBV13 to TRBJ2-5, with D uncertain. V was clipped by 4 bases and J by 3 bases, with 9 bases between them. Looked up from germline, CDR1 is PRHDT and CDR2 is FYEKMQ (reference sequence). The CDR3 contains 13 residues. CDR3 loop: CASSYLQEETQYF. Here the CDR3 DNA reads TGTGCCAGCAGCTACCTCCAAGAAGAGACCCAGTACTTC.

V and J are TRBV7-9 and TRBJ2-7; TRBD1 aligns across 7 bases. V lost 4 bases, J lost 5 bases, and 5 bases stayed unmatched. This CDR3 has 13 amino acids. The germline gives CDR1 SEHNR, CDR2 FQNEAQ (reference sequence). The CDR3 sequence: CASSYGTANEQYF. In nucleotides, the CDR3 is TGTGCCAGCAGCTATGGGACAGCCAACGAGCAGTACTTC.

DNA of the CDR3: TGTGCCAGCAGTGAATGGGACAGGGGGAACTATGGCTACACCTTC. This translates into CASSEWDRGNYGYTF. This sequence joins TRBV2 and TRBJ1-2, with 11 nucleotides matching TRBD1. The CDR3 consists of 15 residues. The ends lost 2 bases at V and 2 bases at J; junction bases unmatched: 1. Per the germline V gene, CDR1 is SNHLY and CDR2 is FYNNEI.

The chain couples TRBV5-1 to TRBJ1-1; 7 nucleotides align to TRBD1. The V gene's germline CDR1 is SGHRS and CDR2 YFSETQ. This CDR3 comprises 16 residues. J was trimmed by 1 base and V by 2 bases; bases with no gene match: 8. In nucleotides, the CDR3 is TGCGCCAGCAGCTTAGCCACACAGGGGCCGAACACTGAAGCTTTCTTT. Translated, it gives CASSLATQGPNTEAFF.

The gene calls are TRBV28 and TRBJ2-7, with TRBD1 as a possible D gene (6 bases). The V end was cut by 5 bases, the J end by 2 bases, with 13 bases between. CDR1 is MDHEN, CDR2 SYDVKM, per germline. The CDR3 is 14 amino acids. The CDR3 is CASSLQGLTYEQYF. The CDR3 nucleotides read TGTGCCAGCAGTCTTCAGGGGCTCACCTACGAGCAGTACTTC.

This chain connects TRBV23-1 to TRBJ1-3, with unresolved D. TRBV23-1 is annotated as an ORF whose role is uncertain. This CDR3 has 16 amino acids. V shed 2 bases and J shed 0 bases, with 11 bases lying between them. In nucleotides, the CDR3 is TGCGCCAGCAGTCAAAAATCGTTGAGCTCTGGAAACACCATATATTTT. Encoded protein: CASSQKSLSSGNTIYF.

The chain is built from TRBV6-5 and TRBJ1-1; D is undetermined. The CDR3 spans 13 residues. The germline gives CDR1 MNHEY, CDR2 SVGAGI. V lost 2 bases, J lost 1 base, and 5 bases lay in between. This CDR3 is CASSYAANTEAFF. CDR3 nucleotide sequence: TGTGCCAGCAGTTACGCAGCGAACACTGAAGCTTTCTTT.

The chain recombines TRBV28 with TRBJ2-7; tentatively, D is TRBD1 or TRBD2 (5 bases each). V lost 6 bases, J lost 3 bases, and 12 bases lay in between. Germline CDR1 reads MDHEN; CDR2 reads SYDVKM. The CDR3 has 13 residues. The CDR3 spells CASREGRSYEQYF. The CDR3 nucleotides are TGTGCCAGCAGAGAGGGACGGAGCTACGAGCAGTACTTC.

V is TRBV5-4 and J is TRBJ1-3; 7 positions agree with TRBD1. The germline V gene encodes CDR1 SGHNT and CDR2 YYREEE (reference sequence). With V trimmed by 4 bases and J by 0 bases, 7 bases remained unmatched. There are 16 residues in the CDR3. The CDR3 loop reads CASSPGDSLSGNTIYF. CDR3 coding DNA: TGTGCCAGCAGCCCGGGGGACAGTCTCTCTGGAAACACCATATATTTT.